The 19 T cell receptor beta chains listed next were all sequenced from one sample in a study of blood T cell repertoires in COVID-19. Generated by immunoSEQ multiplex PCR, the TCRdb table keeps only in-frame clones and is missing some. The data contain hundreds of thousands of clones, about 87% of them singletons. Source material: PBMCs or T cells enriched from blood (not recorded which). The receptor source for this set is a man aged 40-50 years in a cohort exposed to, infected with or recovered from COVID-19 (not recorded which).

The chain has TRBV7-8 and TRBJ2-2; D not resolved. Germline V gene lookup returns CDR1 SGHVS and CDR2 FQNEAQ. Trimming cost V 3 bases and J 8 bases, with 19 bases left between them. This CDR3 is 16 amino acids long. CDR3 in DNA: TGTGCCAGCAGCTTCTACAGATTTATTCTTGTTGGGGAGCTGTTTTTT. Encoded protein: CASSFYRFILVGELFF.

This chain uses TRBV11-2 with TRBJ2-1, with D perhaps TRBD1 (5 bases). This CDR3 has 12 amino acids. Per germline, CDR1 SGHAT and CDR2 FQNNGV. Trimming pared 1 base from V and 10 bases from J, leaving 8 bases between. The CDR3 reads CASSLGTQEQFF. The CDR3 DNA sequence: TGTGCCAGCAGCTTAGGGACACAGGAGCAGTTCTTC.

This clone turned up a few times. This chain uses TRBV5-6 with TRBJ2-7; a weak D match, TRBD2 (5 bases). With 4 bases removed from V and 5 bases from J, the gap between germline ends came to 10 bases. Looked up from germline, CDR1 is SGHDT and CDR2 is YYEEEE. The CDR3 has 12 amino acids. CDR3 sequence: CASSLVANEQYF. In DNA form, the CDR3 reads TGTGCCAGCAGCCTTGTAGCGAACGAGCAGTACTTC.

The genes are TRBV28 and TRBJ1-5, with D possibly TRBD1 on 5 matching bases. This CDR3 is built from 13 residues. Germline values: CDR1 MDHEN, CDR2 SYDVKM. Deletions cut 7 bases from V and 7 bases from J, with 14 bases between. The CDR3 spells CASISAGGQPQHF. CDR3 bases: TGTGCCAGCATCTCAGCGGGGGGACAGCCCCAGCATTTT.

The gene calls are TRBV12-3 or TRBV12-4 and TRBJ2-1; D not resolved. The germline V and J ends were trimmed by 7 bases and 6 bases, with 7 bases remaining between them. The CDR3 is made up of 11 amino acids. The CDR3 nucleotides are TGTGCCAGCAACGAGGTCAATGAGCAGTTCTTC. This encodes CASNEVNEQFF.

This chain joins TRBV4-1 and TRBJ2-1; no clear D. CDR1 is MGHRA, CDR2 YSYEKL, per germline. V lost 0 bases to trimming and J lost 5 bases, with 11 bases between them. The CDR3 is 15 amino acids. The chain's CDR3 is CASSQEYNKNNEQFF. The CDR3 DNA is TGCGCCAGCAGCCAAGAATATAACAAGAACAATGAGCAGTTCTTC.

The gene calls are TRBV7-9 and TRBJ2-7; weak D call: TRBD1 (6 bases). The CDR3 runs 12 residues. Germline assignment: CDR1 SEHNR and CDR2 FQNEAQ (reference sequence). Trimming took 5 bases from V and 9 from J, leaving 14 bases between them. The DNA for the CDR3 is TGTGCCAGCAGCCCCGAGGACAGAGGGCAGTACTTC. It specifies CASSPEDRGQYF.

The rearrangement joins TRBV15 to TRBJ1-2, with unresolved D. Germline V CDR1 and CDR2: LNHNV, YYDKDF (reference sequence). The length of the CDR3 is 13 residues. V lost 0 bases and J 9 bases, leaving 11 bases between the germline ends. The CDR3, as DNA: TGTGCCACCAGCAGAGATCTTGTCTCTCGCTACACCTTC. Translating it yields CATSRDLVSRYTF.

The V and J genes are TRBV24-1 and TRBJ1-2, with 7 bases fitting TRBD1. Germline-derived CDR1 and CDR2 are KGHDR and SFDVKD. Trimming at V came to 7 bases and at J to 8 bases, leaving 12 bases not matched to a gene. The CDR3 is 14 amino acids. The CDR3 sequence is CATRGQNLREGYTF. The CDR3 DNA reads TGTGCCACCAGGGGACAGAACCTAAGGGAGGGCTACACCTTC.

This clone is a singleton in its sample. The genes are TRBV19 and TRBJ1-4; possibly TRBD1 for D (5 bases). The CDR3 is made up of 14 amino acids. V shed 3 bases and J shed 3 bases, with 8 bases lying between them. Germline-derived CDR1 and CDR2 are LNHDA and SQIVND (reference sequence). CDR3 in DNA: TGTGCCAGTAGTATGGCGGGGCCTAATGAAAAACTGTTTTTT. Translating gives CASSMAGPNEKLFF.

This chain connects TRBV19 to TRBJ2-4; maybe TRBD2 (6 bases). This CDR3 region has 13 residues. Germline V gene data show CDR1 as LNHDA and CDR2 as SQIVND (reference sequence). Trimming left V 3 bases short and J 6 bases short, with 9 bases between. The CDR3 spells CASSMASVNIQYF. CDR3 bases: TGTGCCAGTAGTATGGCTAGCGTAAACATTCAGTACTTC.

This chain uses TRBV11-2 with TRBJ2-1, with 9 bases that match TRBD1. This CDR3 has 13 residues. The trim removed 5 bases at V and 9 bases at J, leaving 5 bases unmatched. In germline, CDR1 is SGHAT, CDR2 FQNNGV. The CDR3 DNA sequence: TGTGCCAGCAGCCGGGACAGGGTCAGTGAGCAGTTCTTC. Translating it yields CASSRDRVSEQFF.

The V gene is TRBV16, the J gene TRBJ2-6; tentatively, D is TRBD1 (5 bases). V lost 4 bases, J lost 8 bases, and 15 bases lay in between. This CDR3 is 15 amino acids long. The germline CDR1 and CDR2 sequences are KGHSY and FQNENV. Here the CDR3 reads CASSLDSLPSNVLTF. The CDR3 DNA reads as TGTGCCAGCAGCCTCGACAGCCTTCCGTCCAACGTCCTGACTTTC.

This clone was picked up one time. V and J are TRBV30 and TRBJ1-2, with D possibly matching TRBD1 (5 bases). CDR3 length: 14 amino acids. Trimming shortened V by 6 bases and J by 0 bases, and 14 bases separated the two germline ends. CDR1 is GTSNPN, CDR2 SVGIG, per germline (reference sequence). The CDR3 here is CACQGFGSNYGYTF. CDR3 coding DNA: TGTGCCTGTCAGGGTTTCGGGTCTAACTATGGCTACACCTTC.

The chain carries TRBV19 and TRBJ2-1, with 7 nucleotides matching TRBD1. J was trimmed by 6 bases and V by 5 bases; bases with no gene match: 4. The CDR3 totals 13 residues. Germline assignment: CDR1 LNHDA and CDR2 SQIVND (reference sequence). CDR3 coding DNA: TGTGCCAGTAGTCTGGGGACAGTCAATGAGCAGTTCTTC. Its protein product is CASSLGTVNEQFF.

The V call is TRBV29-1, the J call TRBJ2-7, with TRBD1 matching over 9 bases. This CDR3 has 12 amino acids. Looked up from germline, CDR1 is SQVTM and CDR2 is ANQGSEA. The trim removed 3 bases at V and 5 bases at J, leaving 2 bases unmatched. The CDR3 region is CSVEGTGNEQYF. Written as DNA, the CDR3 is TGCAGCGTTGAGGGGACAGGGAACGAGCAGTACTTC.

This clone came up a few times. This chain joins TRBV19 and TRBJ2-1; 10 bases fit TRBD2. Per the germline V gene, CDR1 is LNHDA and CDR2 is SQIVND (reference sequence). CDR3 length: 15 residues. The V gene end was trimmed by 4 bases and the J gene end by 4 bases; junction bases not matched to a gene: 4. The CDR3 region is CASSRTSGVYNEQFF. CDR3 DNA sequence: TGTGCCAGTAGTAGAACTAGCGGGGTTTACAATGAGCAGTTCTTC.

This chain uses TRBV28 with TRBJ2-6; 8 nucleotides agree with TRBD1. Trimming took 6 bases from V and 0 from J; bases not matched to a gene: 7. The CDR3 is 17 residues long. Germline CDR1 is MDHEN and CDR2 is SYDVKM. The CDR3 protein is CASRAGTGFSGANVLTF. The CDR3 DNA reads TGTGCCAGCAGGGCCGGGACAGGCTTCTCTGGGGCCAACGTCCTGACTTTC.

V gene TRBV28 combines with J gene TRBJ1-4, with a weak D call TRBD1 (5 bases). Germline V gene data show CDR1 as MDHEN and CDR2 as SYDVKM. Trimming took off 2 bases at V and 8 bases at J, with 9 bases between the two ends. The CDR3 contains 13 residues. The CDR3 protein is CASSLRGREKLFF. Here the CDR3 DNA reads TGTGCCAGCAGTTTACGGGGGAGGGAAAAACTGTTTTTT.